The 30 T cell receptor beta chains below all came from one sample that was sequenced in a study of read filtering for tumor transcriptome and immune sequencing. Molecular barcoded adaptors covering alpha/delta and beta/gamma chains were used on roughly 400 ng RNA. MiXCR, applied by TCRdb to the reads, yields one record per CDR3 protein. This table has tens of thousands of distinct CDR3 sequences, approximately 19% appearing once. Sequencing was done on a sample of a population of CD138-negative cells sorted from bone marrow. The source of these receptors is a donor at least 40 years old with multiple myeloma.

This clonotype has ten or more counts. The V and J genes are TRBV23-1 and TRBJ2-5; a weak D match, TRBD1 (6 bases). TRBV23-1 is sorted into the ORF group, with uncertain function. CDR3 size: 14 residues. The ends were cut back, 4 bases at V and 2 bases at J, with 11 bases in the middle. CDR3 coding DNA: TGCGCCAGCAGTCGAGGACAGCAGCAAGAGACCCAGTACTTC. Amino acid sequence: CASSRGQQQETQYF.

This clonotype has a count of ten or more. CDR3 DNA sequence: TGCAGCGTTGGGCGGGGGACAAACTTCCCCTACGAGCAGTACTTC. Amino acids: CSVGRGTNFPYEQYF. The V gene is TRBV29-1, the J gene TRBJ2-7; a weak D match, TRBD2 (7 bases). Trimming shortened V by 4 bases and J by 2 bases, and 18 bases separated the two germline ends. The germline CDR1 and CDR2 sequences are SQVTM and ANQGSEA. The length of the CDR3 is 15 residues.

About this clonotype: A far larger clone is one base from this, pointing to a likely read error. The chain links TRBV7-3 to TRBJ2-1; TRBD1 aligns across 7 bases. The V gene end was trimmed by 5 bases and the J gene end by 10 bases; junction bases not matched to a gene: 11. This CDR3 region has 14 residues. Germline V lookup: CDR1 SGHTA, CDR2 FQGTGA. CDR3 sequence: CASSVRAGTDEQFF. The CDR3 DNA sequence: TGTGCCAGCAGCGTACGAGCCGGGACAGACGAGCAGTTCTTC.

This clonotype has ten or more counts. The chain is built from TRBV7-2 and TRBJ2-1, with 14 bases lining up with TRBD2. Germline values: CDR1 SGHTA, CDR2 FQGNSA. V shed 6 bases, J shed 2 bases, and the junction held 3 bases outside the gene matches. The CDR3 extends over 16 amino acids. The CDR3 sequence: CASSRLAGGPYNEQFF. CDR3 coding DNA: TGTGCCAGCAGTCGACTAGCGGGGGGGCCCTACAATGAGCAGTTCTTC.

This clonotype was seen ten or more times. The V and J genes are TRBV11-2 and TRBJ2-1; D uncertain. The CDR3 spans 14 residues. The germline gives CDR1 SGHAT, CDR2 FQNNGV. With 2 bases removed from V and 5 bases from J, the gap between germline ends came to 10 bases. CDR3: CASSLQATDNEQFF. The CDR3 bases are TGTGCCAGCAGCTTACAGGCGACCGACAATGAGCAGTTCTTC.

The chain links TRBV9 to TRBJ2-2; TRBD1 matches 7 bases. The V and J ends lost 7 bases and 1 base, in that order; junction bases with no gene match: 10. The CDR3 extends over 16 amino acids. The germline CDR1 and CDR2 sequences are SGDLS and YYNGEE. The CDR3 is CASGSRQGQNTGELFF. The CDR3 DNA sequence: TGTGCCAGCGGCTCCAGACAGGGACAGAACACCGGGGAGCTGTTTTTT.

This clonotype was recorded only once. This rearrangement joins TRBV10-2 to TRBJ1-1; 9 nucleotides align to TRBD1. CDR3 length: 13 residues. J gave up 5 bases and V 4 bases, and 2 bases lay outside the gene matches. CDR1 is WSHSY and CDR2 is SAAADI in the germline V gene. The CDR3 DNA sequence: TGCGCCAGCAGTGCCGACAGGGGGACTGAAGCTTTCTTT. Encoded protein: CASSADRGTEAFF.

A note on this clonotype: A read error may explain this, as a much larger clone is one base away. The chain carries TRBV29-1 and TRBJ2-5, with unresolved D. Germline V gene sequence: CDR1 SQVTM, CDR2 ANQGSEA. CDR3 length equals 10 residues. The CDR3 loop is CSSHHETQYF. For the CDR3, the DNA is TGCAGTTCGCATCACGAGACCCAGTACTTC.

This clonotype was found many times. This rearrangement joins TRBV28 to TRBJ1-4, with 10 positions matching TRBD1. The CDR3 consists of 15 residues. After removal of 8 bases from V and 7 bases from J, the junction contained 10 bases not matched to a gene. Germline V gene sequence: CDR1 MDHEN, CDR2 SYDVKM. The CDR3 reads CASSLGGQGSEKLFF. The CDR3 DNA reads as TGTGCCAGCTCCCTGGGGGGACAGGGGTCTGAAAAACTGTTTTTT.

This clonotype is medium-sized in the sample. CDR3 loop: CSASRGNEQFF. The CDR3 DNA reads as TGCAGTGCCTCGCGAGGCAATGAGCAGTTCTTC. The V and J genes are TRBV20-1 and TRBJ2-1; D remains unclear. The CDR3 contains 11 residues. CDR1 DFQATT and CDR2 SNEGSKA come from the germline V gene (reference sequence). The V end was cut by 6 bases, the J end by 6 bases, with 9 bases between.

This clonotype was observed many times. The chain couples TRBV12-3 or TRBV12-4 to TRBJ1-1; possibly TRBD1 for D (6 bases). This CDR3 has 14 amino acids. Trimming left V 8 bases short and J 1 base short, with 14 bases between. The CDR3 region has the DNA TGTGCCAGCTGGTTAGAGGGGGGGAACACTGAAGCTTTCTTT. Its translation: CASWLEGGNTEAFF.

The sample holds many counts of this clonotype. The chain couples TRBV24-1 to TRBJ2-7; a weak D match, TRBD1 (7 bases). This CDR3 has 12 residues. Germline CDR1 is KGHDR and CDR2 is SFDVKD. Trimming shortened V by 9 bases and J by 7 bases, and 15 bases separated the two germline ends. The CDR3, as DNA: TGTGCCACCCAAGGACAGGCGGGGGAGCAGTACTTC. It encodes CATQGQAGEQYF.

This clonotype has a count of ten or more. V usage is TRBV28 and J usage is TRBJ2-2; D is undetermined. The CDR3 spans 13 residues. In germline, CDR1 is MDHEN, CDR2 SYDVKM. V was trimmed by 6 bases and J by 2 bases, leaving 7 bases between them. The CDR3 DNA reads TGTGCCAGCAGAGGCGGAAACACCGGGGAGCTGTTTTTT. Translating it yields CASRGGNTGELFF.

This clonotype was detected only a few times. This likely comes from a read error, as the CDR3 has no conserved phenylalanine or tryptophan at its end. The chain carries TRBV20-1 and TRBJ2-2; TRBD1 agrees at 7 bases. Germline loops: CDR1 DFQATT, CDR2 SNEGSKA (reference sequence). The CDR3 totals 12 residues. V trimming: 8 bases; J trimming: 7 bases; junction bases outside the gene matches: 7. CDR3 DNA: TGCAGTACTCCGACAGGGCGCGGGGAGCTGTTTTTA. Residues: CSTPTGRGELFL.

This clonotype was detected ten times or more. CDR3 coding DNA: TGTGCCAGCAGCCAAGTTCCGGGATCCGGGACCTACGAGCAGTACTTC. As protein: CASSQVPGSGTYEQYF. The chain links TRBV4-2 to TRBJ2-7, with D perhaps matching TRBD2 (5 bases). Germline V gene data show CDR1 as LGHNA and CDR2 as YNFKEQ. The CDR3 spans 16 residues. V was pared by 1 base and J by 2 bases, with 15 bases between.

The sample holds many counts of this clonotype. This chain links TRBV7-3 with TRBJ2-1; possibly TRBD1 for D (5 bases). The CDR3 runs 13 residues. Germline V gives CDR1 SGHTA, CDR2 FQGTGA. The V end lost 5 bases, the J end lost 0 bases, and 5 bases lay between the germline ends. The CDR3 nucleotides are TGTGCCAGCAGCGACAGCTCCTACAATGAGCAGTTCTTC. It yields the protein CASSDSSYNEQFF. Filled out from reference TRBV7-3 and TRBJ2-1, the complete variable domain reads GAGVSQTPSNKVTEKGKYVELRCDPISGHTALYWYRQSLGQGPEFLIYFQGTGAADDSGLPNDRFFAVRPEGSVSTLKIQRTERGDSAVYLCASSDSSYNEQFFGPGTRLTVL.

Many counts were recorded for this clonotype. The chain carries TRBV28 and TRBJ1-4, with D unclear. Germline V gives CDR1 MDHEN, CDR2 SYDVKM. This CDR3 contains 13 residues. The V end lost 6 bases, the J end lost 7 bases, and 12 bases lay between the germline ends. CDR3 sequence: CASRSNRGEKLFF. The CDR3 bases are TGTGCCAGCAGATCTAACCGGGGTGAAAAACTGTTTTTT.

In this sample, this clonotype turned up many times. The chain uses TRBV5-1 and TRBJ2-5; D is undetermined. Germline assignment: CDR1 SGHRS and CDR2 YFSETQ. CDR3 length: 12 amino acids. The V and J ends lost 0 bases and 5 bases respectively, with 5 bases between them. The CDR3: CASSLDSETQYF. The CDR3 DNA reads as TGCGCCAGCAGCTTGGATTCCGAGACCCAGTACTTC.

This clonotype was recorded at least ten times. The chain couples TRBV28 to TRBJ2-3; the D gene could be TRBD1 or TRBD2 (6 bases each). Germline V lookup: CDR1 MDHEN, CDR2 SYDVKM. Trimming shortened V by 4 bases and J by 1 base, and 12 bases separated the two germline ends. The CDR3 sequence is 15 residues long. Written as DNA, the CDR3 is TGTGCCAGCAGTTCTGGGGGGCGCGGCACAGATACGCAGTATTTT. Its translation is CASSSGGRGTDTQYF.

This clonotype was counted a few times. The chain combines TRBV11-2 with TRBJ1-1; D possibly corresponds to TRBD1 (6 bases). V was clipped by 5 bases and J by 6 bases, with 19 bases between them. CDR1 is SGHAT and CDR2 is FQNNGV in the germline V gene. CDR3 length: 15 amino acids. The CDR3 sequence is CASSTSGGGLAEAFF. The CDR3 nucleotides are TGTGCCAGCAGCACCTCGGGGGGGGGCCTCGCTGAAGCTTTCTTT.

The chain joins TRBV11-2 to TRBJ1-2; 8 bases fit TRBD1. The V and J ends lost 0 bases and 4 bases, in that order; junction bases with no gene match: 4. CDR1 is SGHAT and CDR2 is FQNNGV in the germline V gene. The CDR3 is 15 amino acids. The DNA for the CDR3 is TGTGCCAGCAGCTTAGAGAGACAGGGGTCCTATGGCTACACCTTC. It yields the protein CASSLERQGSYGYTF.

The rearrangement joins TRBV20-1 to TRBJ2-6, with 8 bases that match TRBD1. Germline CDR1 and CDR2: DFQATT and SNEGSKA (reference sequence). This CDR3 region has 17 residues. The ends lost 5 bases at V and 6 bases at J; junction bases unmatched: 15. The CDR3 region is CSADKWTGSGEANVLTF. DNA for the CDR3: TGCAGTGCTGATAAGTGGACAGGGAGTGGTGAGGCCAACGTCCTGACTTTC.

This clonotype has only a few counts. The V call is TRBV30, the J call TRBJ2-5, with D uncertain. Germline assignment: CDR1 GTSNPN and CDR2 SVGIG (reference sequence). Trimming took 2 bases from V and 2 from J, leaving 6 bases between them. CDR3 length: 12 residues. CDR3 nucleotides: TGTGCCTGGAGTCAGAGTCAAGAGACCCAGTACTTC. The encoded protein is CAWSQSQETQYF.

In its sample, this clonotype was seen a few times. As DNA, the CDR3 is TGTGCCAGCAGTGAAGCGGGACAGCAGACCTATGGCTACACCTTC. It codes for CASSEAGQQTYGYTF. The chain links TRBV2 to TRBJ1-2, with 7 positions matching TRBD1. The CDR3 totals 15 residues. The germline V gene has CDR1 SNHLY and CDR2 FYNNEI. Trimming cost V 0 bases and J 4 bases; bases outside gene matches: 5.

There are many counts of this clonotype. This chain links TRBV4-1 with TRBJ2-1; D is undetermined. Germline V gives CDR1 MGHRA, CDR2 YSYEKL. This CDR3 spans 16 amino acids. V was shortened by 1 base and J by 0 bases, with 10 bases between the two germline ends. The chain's CDR3 is CASSQASLSSYNEQFF. CDR3 DNA: TGCGCCAGCAGCCAAGCTTCACTAAGCTCCTACAATGAGCAGTTCTTC.

Here the CDR3 DNA reads TGTGCCAGCAGCCAAAAAAGCGGCTTCGCAGAGACCCAGTACTTC. Translating it yields CASSQKSGFAETQYF. The rearrangement joins TRBV3-1 to TRBJ2-5, with D tentatively TRBD2 (5 bases). This CDR3 has 15 residues. Trimming took 2 bases from V and 4 from J, leaving 14 bases between them. Germline CDR1 reads LGHDT; CDR2 reads YNNKEL (reference sequence).

This clonotype has ten or more counts. The chain carries TRBV28 and TRBJ2-2; 8 nucleotides line up with TRBD2. V dropped 5 bases and J dropped 0; count of bases not matched to a gene: 5. Germline lookup yields CDR1 MDHEN and CDR2 SYDVKM. The CDR3 loop spans 16 amino acids. Here the CDR3 reads CASSESGSANTGELFF. The CDR3 bases are TGTGCCAGCAGTGAGAGCGGGAGCGCGAACACCGGGGAGCTGTTTTTT.

The table lists this clonotype with many counts. J is TRBJ2-1 and V is TRBV14; D remains unclear. This CDR3 has 12 residues. The germline gives CDR1 SGHDN, CDR2 FVKESK. V was clipped by 5 bases and J by 5 bases, with 7 bases between them. This CDR3 is CASSNRNNEQFF. In DNA, the CDR3 is TGTGCCAGCAGCAACCGTAACAATGAGCAGTTCTTC.

The chain joins TRBV11-1 to TRBJ1-1, with a possible D match to TRBD1 (6 bases). The CDR3 has 15 amino acids. CDR1 and CDR2 (germline): SGHAT, FQDESV (reference sequence). Trimming removed 5 bases from V and 1 base from J, with 14 bases in between. The CDR3 region has the DNA TGTGCCAGCAGCACACGACAGGCGCAGAACACTGAAGCTTTCTTT. It encodes CASSTRQAQNTEAFF. Together with reference TRBV11-1 and TRBJ1-1, the CDR3 gives the full variable domain: EAEVAQSPRYKITEKSQAVAFWCDPISGHATLYWYRQILGQGPELLVQFQDESVVDDSQLPKDRFSAERLKGVDSTLKIQPAELGDSAMYLCASSTRQAQNTEAFFGQGTRLTVV.

The chain uses TRBV2 and TRBJ1-4; D is unresolved. Trimming removed 6 bases at V and 6 bases at J, with 8 bases between. This CDR3 is 12 amino acids long. In germline, CDR1 is SNHLY, CDR2 FYNNEI. The CDR3: CASRRVDEKLFF. CDR3 DNA sequence: TGTGCCAGCAGGAGGGTGGATGAAAAACTGTTTTTT.